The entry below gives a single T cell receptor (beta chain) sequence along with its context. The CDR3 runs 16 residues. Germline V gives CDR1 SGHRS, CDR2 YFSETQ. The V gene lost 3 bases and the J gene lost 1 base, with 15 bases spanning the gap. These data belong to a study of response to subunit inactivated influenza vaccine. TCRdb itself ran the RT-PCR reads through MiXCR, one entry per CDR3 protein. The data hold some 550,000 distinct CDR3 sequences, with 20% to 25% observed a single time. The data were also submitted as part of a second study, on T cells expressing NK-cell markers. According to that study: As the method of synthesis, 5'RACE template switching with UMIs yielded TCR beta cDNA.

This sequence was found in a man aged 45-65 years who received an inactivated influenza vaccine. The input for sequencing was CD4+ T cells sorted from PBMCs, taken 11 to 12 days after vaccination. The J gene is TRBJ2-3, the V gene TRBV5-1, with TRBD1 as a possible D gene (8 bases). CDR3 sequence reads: CASSSTGGGRTDTQYF. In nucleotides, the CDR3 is TGCGCCAGCAGCTCAACAGGGGGGGGCCGCACAGATACGCAGTATTTT.